This T cell receptor (beta chain) was identified in a study of CD8 T cells in Susac syndrome. A quantity of about 0.5 to 1 ug RNA underwent reverse transcription using random hexamers. TCRdb passed the immunoSEQ multiplex PCR reads through MiXCR, listing each CDR3 protein once. Of about 150,000 distinct CDR3 sequences listed, around 95% were seen once; the top ten hold roughly 0.19%. FACS was used to enrich TEMRA cells, whereas the CD8+ and CD4+ T cells were obtained by negative isolation. Trimming pared 1 base from V and 3 bases from J, leaving 13 bases between. CDR1 and CDR2 (germline): SEHNR, FQNEAQ (reference sequence). The CDR3 is 17 residues long.

The sequenced sample consisted of CD8+ T cells from PBMCs. The sequence was obtained from a human donor with multiple sclerosis. The V gene is TRBV7-9, the J gene TRBJ1-6; D remains ambiguous. The CDR3 loop reads CASSLETAPRYNSPLHF. CDR3 coding DNA: TGTGCCAGCAGCTTAGAAACAGCTCCCCGCTATAATTCACCCCTCCACTTT.